The clone carrying this T cell receptor (beta chain) was seen once. These data originate in a study of T cell changes during pregnancy in multiple sclerosis. Germline CDR1 and CDR2: SGHRS and YFSETQ. J lost 2 bases, V lost 3 bases, and 2 bases had no gene match. The CDR3 covers 15 residues. TCRdb's copy holds only in-frame clones and misses some; the assay was immunoSEQ multiplex PCR. The data contain some 85,000 clones, just over 90% of them singletons. The chain uses TRBV5-1 and TRBJ1-3, with TRBD1 identical over 10 bases. This receptor was taken from a female donor in good health, enrolled as a control in a pregnancy study. The starting material was peripheral blood, obtained in the second trimester of pregnancy. Here the CDR3 reads CASSWTGGTGNTIYF. As DNA, the CDR3 is TGCGCCAGCAGCTGGACAGGGGGTACTGGAAACACCATATATTTT. Based on the CDR3 plus reference TRBV5-1 and TRBJ1-3, the full variable domain is KAGVTQTPRYLIKTRGQQVTLSCSPISGHRSVSWYQQTPGQGLQFLFEYFSETQRNKGNFPGRFSGRQFSNSRSEMNVSTLELGDSALYLCASSWTGGTGNTIYFGEGSWLTVV.